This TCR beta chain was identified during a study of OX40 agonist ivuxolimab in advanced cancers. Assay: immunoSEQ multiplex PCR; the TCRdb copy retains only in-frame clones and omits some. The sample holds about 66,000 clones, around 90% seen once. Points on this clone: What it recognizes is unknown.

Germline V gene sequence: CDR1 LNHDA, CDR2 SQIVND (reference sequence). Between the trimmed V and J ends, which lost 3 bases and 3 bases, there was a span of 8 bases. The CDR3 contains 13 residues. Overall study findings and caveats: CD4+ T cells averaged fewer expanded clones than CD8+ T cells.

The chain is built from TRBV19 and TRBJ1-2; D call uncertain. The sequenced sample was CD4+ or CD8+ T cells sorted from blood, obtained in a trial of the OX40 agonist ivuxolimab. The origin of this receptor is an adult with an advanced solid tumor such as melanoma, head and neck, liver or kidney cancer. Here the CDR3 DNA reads TGTGCCAGTAGTATTACGCGGGACTATGGCTACACCTTC. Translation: CASSITRDYGYTF.